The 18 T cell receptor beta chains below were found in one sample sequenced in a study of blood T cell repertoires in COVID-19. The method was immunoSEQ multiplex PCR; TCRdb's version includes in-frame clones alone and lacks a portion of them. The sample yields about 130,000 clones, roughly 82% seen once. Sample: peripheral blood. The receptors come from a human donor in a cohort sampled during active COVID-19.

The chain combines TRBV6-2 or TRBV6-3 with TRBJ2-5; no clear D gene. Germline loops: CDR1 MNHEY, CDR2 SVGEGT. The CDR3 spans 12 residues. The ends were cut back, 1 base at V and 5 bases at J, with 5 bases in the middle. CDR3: CASSYFPETQYF. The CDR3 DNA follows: TGTGCCAGCAGTTACTTTCCGGAGACCCAGTACTTC.

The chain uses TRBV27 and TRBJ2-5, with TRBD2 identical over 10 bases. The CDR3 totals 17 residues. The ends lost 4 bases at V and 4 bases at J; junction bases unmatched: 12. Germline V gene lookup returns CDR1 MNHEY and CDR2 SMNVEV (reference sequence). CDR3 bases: TGTGCCAGCAGTTGGAGGCTAGCGGGAGTGGGGCCAGAGACCCAGTACTTC. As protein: CASSWRLAGVGPETQYF.

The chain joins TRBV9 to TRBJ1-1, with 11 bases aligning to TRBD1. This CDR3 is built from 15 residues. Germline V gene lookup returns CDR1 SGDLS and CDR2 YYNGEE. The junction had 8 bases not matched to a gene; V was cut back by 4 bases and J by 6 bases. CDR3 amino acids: CASSKRTGGSAEAFF. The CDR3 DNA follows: TGTGCCAGCAGCAAAAGGACAGGGGGCAGTGCTGAAGCTTTCTTT.

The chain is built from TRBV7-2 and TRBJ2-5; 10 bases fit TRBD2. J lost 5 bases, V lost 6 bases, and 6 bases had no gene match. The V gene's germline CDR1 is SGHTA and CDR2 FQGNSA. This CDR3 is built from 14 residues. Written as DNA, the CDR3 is TGTGCCAGCAGTCGTAGCGGGAGGCTGGAGACCCAGTACTTC. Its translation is CASSRSGRLETQYF.

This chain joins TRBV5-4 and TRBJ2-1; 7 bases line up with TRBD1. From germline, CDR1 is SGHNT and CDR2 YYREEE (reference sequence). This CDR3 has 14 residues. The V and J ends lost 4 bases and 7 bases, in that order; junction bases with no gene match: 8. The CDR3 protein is CASSPPGQINEQFF. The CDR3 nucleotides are TGTGCCAGCAGCCCTCCGGGACAGATAAATGAGCAGTTCTTC. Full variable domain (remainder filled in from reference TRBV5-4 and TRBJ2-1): ETGVTQSPTHLIKTRGQQVTLRCSSQSGHNTVSWYQQALGQGPQFIFQYYREEENGRGNFPPRFSGLQFPNYSSELNVNALELDDSALYLCASSPPGQINEQFFGPGTRLTVL.

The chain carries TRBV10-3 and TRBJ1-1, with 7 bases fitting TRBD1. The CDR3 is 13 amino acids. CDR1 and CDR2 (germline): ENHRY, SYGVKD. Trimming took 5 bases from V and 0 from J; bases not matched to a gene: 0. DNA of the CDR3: TGTGCCATCAGTCAGGGGGTGAACACTGAAGCTTTCTTT. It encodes CAISQGVNTEAFF.

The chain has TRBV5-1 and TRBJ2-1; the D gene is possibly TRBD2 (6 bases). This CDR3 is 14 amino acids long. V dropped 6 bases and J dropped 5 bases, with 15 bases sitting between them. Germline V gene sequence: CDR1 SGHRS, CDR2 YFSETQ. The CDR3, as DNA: TGCGCCAGCACGAGGGCCGCGGGGAACAATGAGCAGTTCTTC. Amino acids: CASTRAAGNNEQFF.

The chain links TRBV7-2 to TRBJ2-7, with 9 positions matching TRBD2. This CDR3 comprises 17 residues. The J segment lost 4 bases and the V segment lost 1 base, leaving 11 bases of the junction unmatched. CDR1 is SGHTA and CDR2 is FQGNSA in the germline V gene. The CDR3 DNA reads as TGTGCCAGCAGCTTAGGGGTCCGGGCGGGAGGGCCTTACGAGCAGTACTTC. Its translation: CASSLGVRAGGPYEQYF.

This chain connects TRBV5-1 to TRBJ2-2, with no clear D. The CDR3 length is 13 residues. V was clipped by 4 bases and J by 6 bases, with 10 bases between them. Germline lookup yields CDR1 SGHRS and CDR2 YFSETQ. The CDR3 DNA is TGCGCCAGCAGCCCCCCCCCTCCCGGGGAGCTGTTTTTT. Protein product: CASSPPPPGELFF.

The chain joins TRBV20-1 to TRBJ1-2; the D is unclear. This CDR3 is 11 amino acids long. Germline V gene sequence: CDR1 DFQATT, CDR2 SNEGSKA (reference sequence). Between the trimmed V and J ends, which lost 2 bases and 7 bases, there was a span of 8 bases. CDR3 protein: CSARRGAGYTF. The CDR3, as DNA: TGCAGTGCTAGACGAGGAGCTGGCTACACCTTC.

The CDR3 DNA reads TGTGCCAGCAGTTCCCCGGACACTTACTACGAGCAGTACTTC. As protein: CASSSPDTYYEQYF. V is TRBV6-6 and J is TRBJ2-7; perhaps TRBD1 as D (5 bases). V was pared by 4 bases and J by 3 bases, with 13 bases between. Germline V gene data show CDR1 as MNHNY and CDR2 as SVGAGI (reference sequence). The CDR3 has 14 residues.

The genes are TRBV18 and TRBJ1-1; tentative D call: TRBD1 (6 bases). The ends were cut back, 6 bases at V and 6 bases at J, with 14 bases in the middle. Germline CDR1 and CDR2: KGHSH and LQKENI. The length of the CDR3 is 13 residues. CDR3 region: CASSPPGGPEAFF. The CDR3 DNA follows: TGTGCCAGCTCTCCCCCGGGGGGCCCTGAAGCTTTCTTT.

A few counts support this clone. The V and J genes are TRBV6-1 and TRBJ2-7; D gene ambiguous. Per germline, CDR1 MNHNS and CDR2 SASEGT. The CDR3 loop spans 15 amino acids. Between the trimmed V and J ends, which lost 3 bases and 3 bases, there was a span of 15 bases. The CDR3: CASSEGRRLVYEQYF. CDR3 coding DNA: TGTGCCAGCAGTGAGGGTCGCAGGCTTGTCTACGAGCAGTACTTC.

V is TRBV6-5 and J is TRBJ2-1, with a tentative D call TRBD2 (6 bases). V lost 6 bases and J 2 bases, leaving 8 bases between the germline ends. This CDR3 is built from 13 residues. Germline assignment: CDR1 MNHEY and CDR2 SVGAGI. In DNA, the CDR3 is TGTGCCAGCAGAGGAGGGACCTACAATGAGCAGTTCTTC. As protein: CASRGGTYNEQFF.

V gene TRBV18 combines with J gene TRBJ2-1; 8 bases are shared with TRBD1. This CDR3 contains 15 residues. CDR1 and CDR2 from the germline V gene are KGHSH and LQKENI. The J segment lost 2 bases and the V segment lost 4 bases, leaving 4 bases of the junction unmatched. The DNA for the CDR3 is TGTGCCAGCTCACGGACAGGGCCCCCCTACAATGAGCAGTTCTTC. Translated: CASSRTGPPYNEQFF.

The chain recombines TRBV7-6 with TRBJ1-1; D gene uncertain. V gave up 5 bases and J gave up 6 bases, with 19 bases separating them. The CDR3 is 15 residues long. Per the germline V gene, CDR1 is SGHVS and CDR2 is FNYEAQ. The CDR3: CASSPSTGLAAEAFF. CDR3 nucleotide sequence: TGTGCCAGCAGCCCGTCGACGGGTTTAGCTGCTGAAGCTTTCTTT.

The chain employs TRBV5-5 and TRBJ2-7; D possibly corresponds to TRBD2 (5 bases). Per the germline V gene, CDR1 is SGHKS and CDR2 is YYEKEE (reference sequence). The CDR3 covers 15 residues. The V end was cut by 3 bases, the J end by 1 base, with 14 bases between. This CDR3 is CASSSPGGGSYEQYF. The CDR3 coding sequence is TGTGCCAGCAGCTCGCCCGGAGGTGGATCCTACGAGCAGTACTTC. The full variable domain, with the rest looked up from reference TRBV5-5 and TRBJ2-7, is DAGVTQSPTHLIKTRGQQVTLRCSPISGHKSVSWYQQVLGQGPQFIFQYYEKEERGRGNFPDRFSARQFPNYSSELNVNALLLGDSALYLCASSSPGGGSYEQYFGPGTRLTVT.

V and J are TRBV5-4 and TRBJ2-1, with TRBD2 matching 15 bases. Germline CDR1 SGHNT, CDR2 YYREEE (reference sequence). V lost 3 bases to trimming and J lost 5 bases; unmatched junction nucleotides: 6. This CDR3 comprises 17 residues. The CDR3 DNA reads TGTGCCAGCAGCTCCGGACTAGCGGGAGGGACGAACAATGAGCAGTTCTTC. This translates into CASSSGLAGGTNNEQFF.